Each of the 17 T cell receptor beta chains below was sequenced from the same sample in a study of T cell responses to AZD1222 COVID-19 vaccine. This table comes from immunoSEQ multiplex PCR, and its TCRdb copy is limited to in-frame clones, with some not included. The sample lists about 81,000 clones, 75% to 95% occurring once. Sequenced here: peripheral blood, sampled 28 days after the second AZD1222 dose. These receptors were collected from an adult who received the AZD1222 COVID-19 vaccine.

CDR3 sequence reads: CATRRGTNEKLFF. The DNA for the CDR3 is TGTGCCACCCGCAGGGGGACTAATGAAAAACTGTTTTTT. J is TRBJ1-4 and V is TRBV19, with 7 positions matching TRBD1. From germline, CDR1 is LNHDA and CDR2 SQIVND (reference sequence). The CDR3 extends over 13 amino acids. V lost 10 bases, J lost 2 bases, and 4 bases stayed unmatched. Combining the CDR3 with reference TRBV19 and TRBJ1-4 gives the whole variable domain DGGITQSPKYLFRKEGQNVTLSCEQNLNHDAMYWYRQDPGQGLRLIYYSQIVNDFQKGDIAEGYSVSREKKESFPLTVTSAQKNPTAFYLCATRRGTNEKLFFGSGTQLSVL.

The CDR3 protein is CASRGQGADEQYF. CDR3 DNA sequence: TGTGCCAGCAGGGGGCAGGGGGCCGACGAGCAGTACTTC. The rearrangement uses TRBV2 and TRBJ2-7; 8 bases align to TRBD1. This CDR3 has 13 amino acids. From germline, CDR1 is SNHLY and CDR2 FYNNEI. Germline trimming cut 6 bases from V and 5 bases from J; bases unmatched to any gene: 6.

The chain is built from TRBV2 and TRBJ2-1; 8 bases line up with TRBD1. V lost 3 bases and J lost 6; bases outside the gene matches: 4. Per germline, CDR1 SNHLY and CDR2 FYNNEI. The CDR3 has 14 residues. The CDR3 nucleotides read TGTGCCAGCAGTGAGGACAGGGAACCCAATGAGCAGTTCTTC. Translation gives CASSEDREPNEQFF.

The gene calls are TRBV5-1 and TRBJ1-4; D gene ambiguous. CDR1 is SGHRS, CDR2 YFSETQ, per germline. The CDR3 totals 17 residues. V lost 4 bases, J lost 3 bases, and 19 bases lay in between. The CDR3 region is CASSQNVGGAANEKLFF. CDR3 sequence (DNA): TGCGCCAGCAGCCAAAACGTCGGCGGAGCGGCTAATGAAAAACTGTTTTTT.

This chain connects TRBV10-3 to TRBJ2-1, with 9 positions matching TRBD2. CDR3 length: 16 amino acids. The V segment lost 0 bases and the J segment 9 bases; nucleotides outside the gene matches: 9. In germline, CDR1 is ENHRY, CDR2 SYGVKD. As DNA, the CDR3 is TGTGCCATCAGTGAGTCCTTAAGCGGGGGGAGGGGTGAGCAGTTCTTC. It is translated as CAISESLSGGRGEQFF.

The rearrangement uses TRBV18 and TRBJ2-3; D perhaps matches TRBD2 (6 bases). Germline V gives CDR1 KGHSH, CDR2 LQKENI. CDR3 length equals 15 residues. V was pared by 6 bases and J by 2 bases, with 15 bases between. CDR3 DNA sequence: TGTGCCAGCTCCCCCCGGGAGATCTACACAGATACGCAGTATTTT. Translation: CASSPREIYTDTQYF.

The V and J genes are TRBV6-5 and TRBJ1-4, with a tentative D call TRBD1 (6 bases). The CDR3 covers 14 residues. V was clipped by 6 bases and J by 3 bases, with 11 bases between them. Germline V lookup: CDR1 MNHEY, CDR2 SVGAGI. CDR3 sequence: CASRVGGANEKLFF. The CDR3 DNA reads as TGTGCCAGCAGAGTAGGGGGAGCTAATGAAAAACTGTTTTTT.

The chain employs TRBV2 and TRBJ1-2; D is possibly TRBD1 (5 bases). Trimming took off 3 bases at V and 6 bases at J, with 8 bases between the two ends. Germline lookup yields CDR1 SNHLY and CDR2 FYNNEI. This CDR3 has 12 amino acids. This chain's CDR3 is CASSEAGNGYTF. The DNA for the CDR3 is TGTGCCAGCAGTGAGGCAGGGAATGGCTACACCTTC.

The chain is built from TRBV27 and TRBJ1-1; 7 bases line up with TRBD1. CDR3 length: 15 residues. The ends lost 2 bases at V and 4 bases at J; junction bases unmatched: 7. CDR1 MNHEY and CDR2 SMNVEV come from the germline V gene (reference sequence). The DNA for the CDR3 is TGTGCCAGCAGTTTACGGTTGGGACAGACCACTGAAGCTTTCTTT. It translates to CASSLRLGQTTEAFF.

The rearrangement links TRBV5-1 to TRBJ1-4, with TRBD1 identical over 7 bases. The trim removed 0 bases at V and 3 bases at J, leaving 5 bases unmatched. Germline-derived CDR1 and CDR2 are SGHRS and YFSETQ. CDR3 length: 16 residues. In nucleotides, the CDR3 is TGCGCCAGCAGCTTGGTAGCAGGGGGAGCTAATGAAAAACTGTTTTTT. This sequence encodes CASSLVAGGANEKLFF.

This chain's CDR3 is CASSGQGASYNEQFF. The DNA of the CDR3 is TGTGCCAGCAGCGGACAGGGGGCTTCCTACAATGAGCAGTTCTTC. The chain links TRBV6-4 to TRBJ2-1; 11 bases match TRBD1. The CDR3 loop spans 15 amino acids. CDR1 MRHNA and CDR2 SNTAGT come from the germline V gene. J was trimmed by 1 base and V by 6 bases; bases with no gene match: 2.

The chain's CDR3 is CASSYGLGGEQYF. CDR3 sequence (DNA): TGTGCCAGCAGTTACGGCCTCGGGGGGGAGCAGTACTTC. This sequence joins TRBV6-2 or TRBV6-3 and TRBJ2-7, with 7 bases identical to TRBD2. There are 13 residues in the CDR3. Trimming cost V 2 bases and J 7 bases; bases outside gene matches: 5. The germline CDR1 and CDR2 sequences are MNHEY and SVGEGT.

The chain couples TRBV6-2 or TRBV6-3 to TRBJ2-7; D is ambiguous. CDR3 length equals 13 residues. Germline CDR1 and CDR2: MNHEY and SVGEGT. Trimming took off 3 bases at V and 7 bases at J, with 13 bases between the two ends. This CDR3 reads CASSYRKGYEQYF. The CDR3 DNA reads TGTGCCAGCAGTTATAGGAAAGGATATGAGCAGTACTTC.

The chain links TRBV7-2 to TRBJ2-1; no definite D call. V shed 3 bases and J shed 6 bases, with 12 bases lying between them. In germline, CDR1 is SGHTA, CDR2 FQGNSA. This CDR3 spans 14 amino acids. CDR3 sequence (DNA): TGTGCCAGCAGCTTGAGGTCTGAACGCAATGAGCAGTTCTTC. This codes for CASSLRSERNEQFF.

The V gene is TRBV18, the J gene TRBJ1-1; no clear D. Between the trimmed V and J ends, which lost 4 bases and 7 bases, there was a span of 7 bases. Per the germline V gene, CDR1 is KGHSH and CDR2 is LQKENI. This CDR3 is built from 11 residues. The CDR3, as DNA: TGTGCCAGCTCACGACATAGTGAAGCTTTCTTT. Residues: CASSRHSEAFF.

The chain combines TRBV5-1 with TRBJ1-2; 8 positions match TRBD1. Trimming took 4 bases from V and 3 from J; bases not matched to a gene: 5. CDR3 size: 14 residues. Germline CDR1 reads SGHRS; CDR2 reads YFSETQ. The CDR3 loop reads CASSPDRVDYGYTF. The CDR3 DNA follows: TGCGCCAGCAGCCCGGACAGGGTAGACTATGGCTACACCTTC.

The gene calls are TRBV9 and TRBJ2-5; 8 bases agree with TRBD1. V lost 3 bases, J lost 2 bases, and 6 bases stayed unmatched. This CDR3 comprises 15 residues. Germline V gives CDR1 SGDLS, CDR2 YYNGEE. The CDR3 DNA follows: TGTGCCAGCAGCGACCGACAGGGGACTCAAGAGACCCAGTACTTC. Protein product: CASSDRQGTQETQYF.